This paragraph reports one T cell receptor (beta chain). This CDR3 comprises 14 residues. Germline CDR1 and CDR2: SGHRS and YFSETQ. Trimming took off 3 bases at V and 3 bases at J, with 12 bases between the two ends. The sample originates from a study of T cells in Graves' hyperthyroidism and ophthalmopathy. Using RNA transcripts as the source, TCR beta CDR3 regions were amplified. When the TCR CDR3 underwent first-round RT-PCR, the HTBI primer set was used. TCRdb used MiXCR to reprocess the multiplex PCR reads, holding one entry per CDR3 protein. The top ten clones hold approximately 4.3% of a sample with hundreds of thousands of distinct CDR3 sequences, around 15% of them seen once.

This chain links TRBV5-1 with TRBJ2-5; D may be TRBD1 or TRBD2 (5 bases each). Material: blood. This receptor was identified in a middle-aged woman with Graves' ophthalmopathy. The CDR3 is CASSSGTAKETQYF. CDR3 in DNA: TGCGCCAGCAGCTCCGGGACGGCAAAAGAGACCCAGTACTTC.